This entry lists 24 T cell receptor beta chains sequenced from one sample in a study of cytomegalovirus exposure and HLA in healthy donors (dated by TCRdb to 2015 to 2018). Receptor libraries were prepared by the immunoSEQ multiplex PCR assay. For the multiplex PCR, a mixture combining 60 forward primers for TCR Vbeta segments and 13 reverse primers for TCR Jbeta segments was used. TCRdb provides this immuneACCESS table in a form limited to in-frame rearrangements. Some clones are lacking; in checked studies, under half of them reflect an unresolved V gene, and why the rest are absent is not known. This sample lists 90,000 or so clones; about 74% were detected once. The top ten clones comprise about 16% of the sample. The sequencing input was PBMCs. The source of these receptors is a woman aged 50 to 65 in good health and CMV-seropositive.

This rearrangement joins TRBV18 to TRBJ2-1, with D possibly being TRBD1 (6 bases). CDR3 length: 15 amino acids. V was cut by 3 bases and J by 3 bases, with 12 bases left in between. The germline V gene encodes CDR1 KGHSH and CDR2 LQKENI. The CDR3 loop is CASSPSQGGYNEQFF. The CDR3 nucleotides read TGTGCCAGCTCACCCTCACAGGGTGGCTACAATGAGCAGTTCTTC.

The J gene is TRBJ1-1, the V gene TRBV2, with 10 bases that match TRBD1. The J segment lost 2 bases and the V segment lost 1 base, leaving 10 bases of the junction unmatched. Germline V gene data show CDR1 as SNHLY and CDR2 as FYNNEI. The CDR3 runs 18 residues. The CDR3: CASSEGGQGLWLNTEAFF. In nucleotides, the CDR3 is TGTGCCAGCAGTGAAGGGGGACAGGGGCTTTGGTTAAACACTGAAGCTTTCTTT.

The chain employs TRBV7-2 and TRBJ2-7, with a weak D call TRBD2 (5 bases). CDR1 is SGHTA and CDR2 is FQGNSA in the germline V gene. The CDR3 is made up of 14 amino acids. V was shortened by 2 bases and J by 7 bases, with 15 bases between the two germline ends. The CDR3 coding sequence is TGTGCCAGCAGCTTATCAGGCGGGCTGGGTGAGCAGTACTTC. Protein sequence: CASSLSGGLGEQYF. Combining the CDR3 with reference TRBV7-2 and TRBJ2-7 gives the whole variable domain GAGVSQSPSNKVTEKGKDVELRCDPISGHTALYWYRQSLGQGLEFLIYFQGNSAPDKSGLPSDRFSAERTGGSVSTLTIQRTQQEDSAVYLCASSLSGGLGEQYFGPGTRLTVT.

J is TRBJ1-2 and V is TRBV28; D not resolved. V lost 5 bases, J lost 4 bases, and 8 bases lay in between. Germline CDR1 reads MDHEN; CDR2 reads SYDVKM. This CDR3 has 12 amino acids. The DNA for the CDR3 is TGTGCCAGCAGTACGGGAACCTATGGCTACACCTTC. This translates into CASSTGTYGYTF.

The chain links TRBV28 to TRBJ2-7; D perhaps matches TRBD1 (6 bases). This CDR3 is built from 15 residues. In germline, CDR1 is MDHEN, CDR2 SYDVKM. V lost 5 bases to trimming and J lost 3 bases, with 17 bases between them. CDR3 coding DNA: TGTGCCAGCAGTGGGGGCTGGCAGGGCCACTACGAGCAGTACTTC. The encoded protein is CASSGGWQGHYEQYF.

This chain joins TRBV7-3 and TRBJ2-7; D might be TRBD2 (5 bases). This CDR3 region has 14 residues. The ends were cut back, 0 bases at V and 4 bases at J, with 10 bases in the middle. CDR1 is SGHTA and CDR2 is FQGTGA in the germline V gene. CDR3 loop: CASSLTGEGYEQYF. Written as DNA, the CDR3 is TGTGCCAGCAGCTTAACCGGGGAAGGGTACGAGCAGTACTTC. Supplemented by reference TRBV7-3 and TRBJ2-7, the full variable domain reads GAGVSQTPSNKVTEKGKYVELRCDPISGHTALYWYRQSLGQGPEFLIYFQGTGAADDSGLPNDRFFAVRPEGSVSTLKIQRTERGDSAVYLCASSLTGEGYEQYFGPGTRLTVT.

This chain links TRBV27 with TRBJ2-3, with TRBD1 identical over 9 bases. The germline gives CDR1 MNHEY, CDR2 SMNVEV (reference sequence). With V trimmed by 5 bases and J by 0 bases, 6 bases remained unmatched. This CDR3 has 16 residues. As DNA, the CDR3 is TGTGCCAGCAGTGCCTACAGGGGGCTTAGCACAGATACGCAGTATTTT. It specifies CASSAYRGLSTDTQYF.

This clone showed up just once. This chain connects TRBV5-4 to TRBJ2-7, with 10 bases identical to TRBD1. The germline V gene has CDR1 SGHNT and CDR2 YYREEE (reference sequence). V was pared by 4 bases and J by 5 bases, with 6 bases of the junction left unmatched. The length of the CDR3 is 14 residues. The CDR3 is CASSLGQGRDEQYF. DNA of the CDR3: TGTGCCAGCAGCCTGGGACAGGGGAGAGACGAGCAGTACTTC.

The V and J genes are TRBV27 and TRBJ2-6; D is unresolved. The germline CDR1 and CDR2 sequences are MNHEY and SMNVEV (reference sequence). V was trimmed by 2 bases and J by 0 bases, leaving 8 bases between them. The CDR3 consists of 16 residues. In nucleotides, the CDR3 is TGTGCCAGCAGTTTACCTCCCTACTCTGGGGCCAACGTCCTGACTTTC. As protein: CASSLPPYSGANVLTF.

The V gene is TRBV7-3, the J gene TRBJ2-1, with 14 bases identical to TRBD2. The V segment lost 5 bases and the J segment 9 bases; nucleotides outside the gene matches: 6. Germline V gene sequence: CDR1 SGHTA, CDR2 FQGTGA. The CDR3 is 15 residues long. CDR3 protein: CASSPGLAGVTEQFF. The CDR3 bases are TGTGCCAGCAGCCCGGGACTAGCGGGAGTGACTGAGCAGTTCTTC.

A word on this clone: The junction departs from the called germline gene at one end, perhaps through a read error. This chain connects TRBV11-3 to TRBJ2-3, with 10 bases that match TRBD1. The CDR3 is made up of 16 amino acids. Germline loops: CDR1 SGHNT, CDR2 YENEEA. CDR3 in amino acids: CANSFDRGRGGDTQYF. The CDR3 DNA is TGTGCCAACAGCTTTGACAGGGGGCGCGGGGGAGATACGCAGTATTTT.

This chain connects TRBV6-7 to TRBJ2-2; tentative D call: TRBD1 (5 bases). TRBV6-7 is noted as an ORF with a role that remains uncertain. Deletions cut 0 bases from V and 3 bases from J, with 11 bases between. The CDR3 is 16 residues long. CDR3 nucleotide sequence: TGTGCCAGCAGTTACTCGAGTGACAGAGACACCGGGGAGCTGTTTTTT. This gives the protein CASSYSSDRDTGELFF.

In nucleotides, the CDR3 is TGTGCCAGCTCACTATCCGGGACTAGCGGGAGAAATGAGCAGTTCTTC. It yields the protein CASSLSGTSGRNEQFF. The chain joins TRBV18 to TRBJ2-1, with 14 nucleotides matching TRBD2. The ends lost 4 bases at V and 7 bases at J; junction bases unmatched: 6. Germline lookup yields CDR1 KGHSH and CDR2 LQKENI. The CDR3 consists of 16 residues.

The V and J genes are TRBV4-2 and TRBJ2-1, with TRBD1 identical over 7 bases. Looked up from germline, CDR1 is LGHNA and CDR2 is YNFKEQ. Trimming took 3 bases from V and 5 from J; bases not matched to a gene: 13. This CDR3 comprises 17 residues. This chain's CDR3 is CASSQAHTGDQNNEQFF. DNA for the CDR3: TGTGCCAGCAGCCAGGCACACACAGGGGATCAAAACAATGAGCAGTTCTTC.

The J gene is TRBJ2-5, the V gene TRBV5-1; no definite D call. This CDR3 comprises 14 residues. Germline CDR1 is SGHRS and CDR2 is YFSETQ. The V and J ends lost 0 bases and 2 bases respectively, with 8 bases between them. CDR3 region: CASSLGRLQETQYF. The DNA of the CDR3 is TGCGCCAGCAGCTTGGGCAGATTACAAGAGACCCAGTACTTC.

This clone was seen a single time. The chain joins TRBV28 to TRBJ2-7, with a possible D match to TRBD1 (5 bases). Germline V CDR1 and CDR2: MDHEN, SYDVKM. With 6 bases removed from V and 4 bases from J, the gap between germline ends came to 13 bases. This CDR3 region has 13 residues. CDR3 residues: CASRTGRFYEQYF. The CDR3 DNA reads TGTGCCAGCAGAACAGGAAGGTTTTACGAGCAGTACTTC. Supplemented by reference TRBV28 and TRBJ2-7, the full variable domain reads DVKVTQSSRYLVKRTGEKVFLECVQDMDHENMFWYRQDPGLGLRLIYFSYDVKMKEKGDIPEGYSVSREKKERFSLILESASTNQTSMYLCASRTGRFYEQYFGPGTRLTVT.

The chain recombines TRBV2 with TRBJ1-4; 9 bases are shared with TRBD1. The ends lost 3 bases at V and 6 bases at J; junction bases unmatched: 14. CDR1 is SNHLY and CDR2 is FYNNEI in the germline V gene. The CDR3 extends over 18 amino acids. The CDR3 sequence is CASSDIMGQGTSYEKLFF. In nucleotides, the CDR3 is TGTGCCAGCAGTGACATTATGGGACAGGGTACTTCTTATGAAAAACTGTTTTTT.

The chain combines TRBV5-4 with TRBJ1-6; D unclear. Per germline, CDR1 SGHNT and CDR2 YYREEE (reference sequence). CDR3 length: 13 residues. V lost 5 bases to trimming and J lost 5 bases, with 8 bases between them. CDR3 sequence reads: CASRTGNNSPLHF. CDR3 DNA: TGTGCCAGCAGGACGGGGAATAATTCACCCCTCCACTTT.

This clone came up a few times. The chain recombines TRBV6-1 with TRBJ1-2, with D perhaps TRBD1 (5 bases). Germline assignment: CDR1 MNHNS and CDR2 SASEGT. The CDR3 runs 13 residues. V dropped 5 bases and J dropped 7 bases, with 14 bases sitting between them. For the CDR3, the DNA is TGTGCCAGCAGTCTACAACAAGGGGCTGGCTACACCTTC. Its translation: CASSLQQGAGYTF.

The V gene is TRBV4-3, the J gene TRBJ2-7, with 7 bases lining up with TRBD2. V lost 0 bases to trimming and J lost 4 bases; unmatched junction nucleotides: 15. CDR3 length equals 18 residues. Germline values: CDR1 LGHNA, CDR2 YSLEER. The CDR3 spells CASSQERSRVAGPYEQYF. CDR3 in DNA: TGCGCCAGCAGCCAAGAACGAAGCAGGGTAGCGGGTCCTTACGAGCAGTACTTC.

The rearrangement joins TRBV9 to TRBJ1-1; tentatively, D is TRBD1 (5 bases). Germline CDR1 reads SGDLS; CDR2 reads YYNGEE. With 4 bases removed from V and 3 bases from J, the gap between germline ends came to 16 bases. The length of the CDR3 is 15 residues. Here the CDR3 DNA reads TGTGCCAGCAGCCGTACGAGACAGTTGGACACTGAAGCTTTCTTT. Translation gives CASSRTRQLDTEAFF.

The sample holds a few counts of this clone. This chain connects TRBV5-1 to TRBJ2-5; no reliable D call. The CDR3 runs to 12 residues. V was cut by 4 bases and J by 3 bases, with 7 bases left in between. The germline V gene encodes CDR1 SGHRS and CDR2 YFSETQ. The CDR3 coding sequence is TGCGCCAGCAGCCGCGCTGAAGAGACCCAGTACTTC. The encoded protein is CASSRAEETQYF.

This chain uses TRBV7-2 with TRBJ2-3; D gene ambiguous. The V end was cut by 5 bases, the J end by 1 base, with 13 bases between. The germline CDR1 and CDR2 sequences are SGHTA and FQGNSA. This CDR3 is built from 15 residues. CDR3 sequence reads: CASSPRLVGTDTQYF. DNA of the CDR3: TGTGCCAGCAGCCCCCGTCTAGTTGGCACAGATACGCAGTATTTT.

The V call is TRBV11-3, the J call TRBJ2-3; perhaps TRBD2 as D (6 bases). The CDR3 sequence is 15 residues long. The germline V gene has CDR1 SGHNT and CDR2 YENEEA. The V and J ends lost 0 bases and 6 bases respectively, with 13 bases between them. Here the CDR3 reads CASSLEAWRGDTQYF. The CDR3 coding sequence is TGTGCCAGCAGCTTAGAGGCGTGGCGGGGTGATACGCAGTATTTT.